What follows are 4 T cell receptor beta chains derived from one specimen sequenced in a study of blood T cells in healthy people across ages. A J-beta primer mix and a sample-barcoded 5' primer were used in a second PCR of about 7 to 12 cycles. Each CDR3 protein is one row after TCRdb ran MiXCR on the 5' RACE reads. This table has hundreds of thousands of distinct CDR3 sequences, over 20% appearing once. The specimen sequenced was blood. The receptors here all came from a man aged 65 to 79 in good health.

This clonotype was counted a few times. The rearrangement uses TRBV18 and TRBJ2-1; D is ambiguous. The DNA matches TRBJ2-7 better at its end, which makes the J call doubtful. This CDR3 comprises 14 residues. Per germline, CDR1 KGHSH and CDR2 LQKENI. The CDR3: CASSPLASSYEQYF. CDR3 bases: TGTGCCAGCTCACCACTAGCAAGCTCCTACGAGCAGTACTTC.

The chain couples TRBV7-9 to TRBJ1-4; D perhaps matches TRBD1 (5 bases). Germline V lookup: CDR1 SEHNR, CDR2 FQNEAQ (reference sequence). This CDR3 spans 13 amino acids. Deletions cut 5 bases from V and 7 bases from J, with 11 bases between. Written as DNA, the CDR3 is TGTGCCAGCAGCGCTTTTGGGGGTGAAAAACTGTTTTTT. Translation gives CASSAFGGEKLFF.

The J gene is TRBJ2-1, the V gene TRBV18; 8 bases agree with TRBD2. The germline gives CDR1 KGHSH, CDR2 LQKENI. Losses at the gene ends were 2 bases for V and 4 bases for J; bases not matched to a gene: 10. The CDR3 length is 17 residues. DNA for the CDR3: TGTGCCAGCTCACCATCACGTCGGGGACTAGGGTACAATGAGCAGTTCTTC. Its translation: CASSPSRRGLGYNEQFF.

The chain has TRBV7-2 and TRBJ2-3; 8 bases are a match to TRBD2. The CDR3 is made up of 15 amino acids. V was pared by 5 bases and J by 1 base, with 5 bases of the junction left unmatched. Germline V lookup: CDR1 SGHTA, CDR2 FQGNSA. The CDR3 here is CASSPGGAGTDTQYF. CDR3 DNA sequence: TGTGCCAGCAGCCCCGGGGGGGCCGGCACAGATACGCAGTATTTT.